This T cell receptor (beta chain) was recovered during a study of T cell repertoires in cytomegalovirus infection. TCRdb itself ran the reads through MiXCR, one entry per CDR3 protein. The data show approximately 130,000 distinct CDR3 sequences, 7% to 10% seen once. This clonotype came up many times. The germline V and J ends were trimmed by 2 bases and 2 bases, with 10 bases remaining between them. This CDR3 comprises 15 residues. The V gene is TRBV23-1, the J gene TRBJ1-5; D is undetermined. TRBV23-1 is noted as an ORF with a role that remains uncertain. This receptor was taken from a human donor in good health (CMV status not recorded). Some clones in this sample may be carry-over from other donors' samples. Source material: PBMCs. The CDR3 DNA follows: TGCGCCAGCAGTCAAAAGCTTCTTTGCAATCAGCCCCAGCATTTT. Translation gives CASSQKLLCNQPQHF.